This T cell receptor beta chain came from a study of T-cell reconstitution after alpha-beta-depleted transplantation in children. This clonotype was observed a handful of times. Its antigen is not identified. The germline CDR1 and CDR2 sequences are MNHEY and SVGAGI. The CDR3 covers 16 residues. V lost 2 bases to trimming and J lost 2 bases; unmatched junction nucleotides: 7. Preparation of the TCRbeta library was carried out with unique molecular identifiers. TCRdb re-analysed the PCR reads in MiXCR, keeping a single row per CDR3 protein. The data hold fewer than 400,000 distinct CDR3 sequences, with around 25% observed a single time. Whole-study findings and limits: After transplant, at about two months, alpha-beta T cells were reportedly derived from several hundred expanded graft clones. Some patients owed their high day-60 TCRbeta diversity to surviving recipient T cells and thymic progenitors. Newly made T cells mostly supplied T-cell counts and diversity one year after transplant.

The sequencing here drew on PBMCs, mostly from graft donor cells, taken 180 days after TCRalphabeta/CD19-depleted stem cell transplant. This receptor was taken from a male patient between 10 and 17 years old who had a stem cell transplant for acute lymphoblastic leukemia, so the T cells may come from the graft donor. The V call is TRBV6-5, the J call TRBJ2-7; 9 nucleotides line up with TRBD1. CDR3 in DNA: TGTGCCAGCAGTTACGGAGCGACAGGGGGGCCCTACGAGCAGTACTTC. Translation gives CASSYGATGGPYEQYF.